This T cell receptor beta chain was found in a study of cytomegalovirus exposure and HLA in healthy donors. The PCR employed 60 Vbeta primers together with 13 Jbeta primers. Some clones are missing from TCRdb's copy, which holds only in-frame ones; the method was immunoSEQ multiplex PCR. The sample holds roughly 150,000 clones, more than 8% seen once. CDR3 length: 12 amino acids. Germline CDR1 MNHEY, CDR2 SMNVEV (reference sequence). V was pared by 8 bases and J by 5 bases, with 3 bases of the junction left unmatched. This clone was recorded a few times. The chain carries TRBV27 and TRBJ1-2, with 9 bases lining up with TRBD1. The receptor's source is a man in his fifties or sixties in good health and CMV-seronegative. Sequenced: PBMCs. CDR3 coding DNA: TGTGCCAGCGGGACAGGGATTTATGGCTACACCTTC. This encodes CASGTGIYGYTF.